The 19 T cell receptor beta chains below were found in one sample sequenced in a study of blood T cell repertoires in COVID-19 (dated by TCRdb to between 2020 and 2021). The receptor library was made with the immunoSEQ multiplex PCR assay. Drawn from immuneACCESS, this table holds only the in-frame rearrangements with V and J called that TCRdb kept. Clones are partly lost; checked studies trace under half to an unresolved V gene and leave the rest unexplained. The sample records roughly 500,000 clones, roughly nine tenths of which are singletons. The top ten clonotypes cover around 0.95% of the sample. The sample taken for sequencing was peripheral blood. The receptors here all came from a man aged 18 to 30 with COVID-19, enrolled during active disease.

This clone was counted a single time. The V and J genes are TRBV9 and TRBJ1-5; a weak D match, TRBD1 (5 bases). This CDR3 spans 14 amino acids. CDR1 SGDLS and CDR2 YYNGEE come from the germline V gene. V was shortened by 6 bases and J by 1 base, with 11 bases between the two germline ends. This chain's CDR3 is CASNGGSSNQPQHF. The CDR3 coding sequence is TGTGCCAGCAACGGGGGATCGAGCAATCAGCCCCAGCATTTT.

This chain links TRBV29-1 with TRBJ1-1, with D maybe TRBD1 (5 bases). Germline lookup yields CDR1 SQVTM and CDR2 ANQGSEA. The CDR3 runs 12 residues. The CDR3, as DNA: TGCAGTGCTACCACAGGTCTCACTGAAGCTTTCTTT. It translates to CSATTGLTEAFF.

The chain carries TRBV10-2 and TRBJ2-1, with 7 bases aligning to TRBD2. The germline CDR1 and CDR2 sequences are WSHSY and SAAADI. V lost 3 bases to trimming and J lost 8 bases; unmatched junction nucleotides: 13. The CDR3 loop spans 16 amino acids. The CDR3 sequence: CASSDLGRGGSDEQFF. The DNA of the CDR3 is TGCGCCAGCAGTGACCTGGGGAGGGGTGGGAGTGATGAGCAGTTCTTC.

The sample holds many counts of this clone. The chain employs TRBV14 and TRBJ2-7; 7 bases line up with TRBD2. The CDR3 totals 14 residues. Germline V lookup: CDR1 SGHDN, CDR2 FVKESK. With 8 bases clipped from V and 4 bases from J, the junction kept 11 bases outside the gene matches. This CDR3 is CASPPGTTLYEQYF. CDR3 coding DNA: TGTGCCAGCCCACCCGGGACTACTCTATACGAGCAGTACTTC.

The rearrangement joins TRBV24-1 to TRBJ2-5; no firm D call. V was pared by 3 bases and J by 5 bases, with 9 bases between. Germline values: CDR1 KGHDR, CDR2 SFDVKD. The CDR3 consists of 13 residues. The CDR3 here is CATSDGPRETQYF. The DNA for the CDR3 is TGTGCCACCAGTGATGGGCCTCGGGAGACCCAGTACTTC.

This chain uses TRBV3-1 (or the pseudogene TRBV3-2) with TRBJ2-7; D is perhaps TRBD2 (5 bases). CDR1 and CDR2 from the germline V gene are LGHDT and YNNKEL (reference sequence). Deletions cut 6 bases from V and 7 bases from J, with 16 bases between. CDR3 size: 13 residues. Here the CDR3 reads CASSPRGVGEQYF. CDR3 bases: TGTGCCAGCAGTCCCCGGGGAGTGGGAGAGCAGTACTTC.

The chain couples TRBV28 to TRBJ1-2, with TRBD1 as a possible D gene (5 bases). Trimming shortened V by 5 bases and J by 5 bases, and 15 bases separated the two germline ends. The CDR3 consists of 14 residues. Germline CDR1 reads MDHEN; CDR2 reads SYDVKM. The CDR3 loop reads CASSTPGFGYGYTF. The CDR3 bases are TGTGCCAGCAGTACGCCAGGGTTTGGGTATGGCTACACCTTC.

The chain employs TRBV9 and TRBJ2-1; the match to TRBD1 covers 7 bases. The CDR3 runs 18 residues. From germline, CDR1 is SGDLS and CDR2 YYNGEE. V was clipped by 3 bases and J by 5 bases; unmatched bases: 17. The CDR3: CASSERQGLVGGHNEQFF. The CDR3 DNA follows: TGTGCCAGCAGCGAACGACAGGGTTTAGTCGGAGGTCACAATGAGCAGTTCTTC.

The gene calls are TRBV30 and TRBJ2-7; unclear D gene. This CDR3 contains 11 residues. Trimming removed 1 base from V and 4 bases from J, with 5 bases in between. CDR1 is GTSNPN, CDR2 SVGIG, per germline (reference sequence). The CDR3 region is CAWSANYEQYF. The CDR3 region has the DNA TGTGCCTGGAGTGCCAATTACGAGCAGTACTTC. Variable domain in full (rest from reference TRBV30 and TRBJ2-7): SQTIHQWPATLVQPVGSPLSLECTVEGTSNPNLYWYRQAAGRGLQLLFYSVGIGQISSEVPQNLSASRPQDRQFILSSKKLLLSDSGFYLCAWSANYEQYFGPGTRLTVT.

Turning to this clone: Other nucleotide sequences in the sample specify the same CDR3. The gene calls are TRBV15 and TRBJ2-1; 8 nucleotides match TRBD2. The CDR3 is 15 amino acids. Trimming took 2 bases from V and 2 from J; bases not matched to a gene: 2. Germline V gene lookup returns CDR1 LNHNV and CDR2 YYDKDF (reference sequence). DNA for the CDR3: TGTGCCACCAGCAGAACTAGCGGTACCTACAATGAGCAGTTCTTC. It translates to CATSRTSGTYNEQFF. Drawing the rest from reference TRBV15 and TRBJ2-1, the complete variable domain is DAMVIQNPRYQVTQFGKPVTLSCSQTLNHNVMYWYQQKSSQAPKLLFHYYDKDFNNEADTPDNFQSRRPNTSFCFLDIRSPGLGDTAMYLCATSRTSGTYNEQFFGPGTRLTVL.

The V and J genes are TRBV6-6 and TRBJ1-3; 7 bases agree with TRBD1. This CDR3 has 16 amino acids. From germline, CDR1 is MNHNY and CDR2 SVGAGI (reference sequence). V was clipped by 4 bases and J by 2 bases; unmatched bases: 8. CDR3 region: CASSWGTEETGNTIYF. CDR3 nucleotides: TGTGCCAGCAGTTGGGGGACAGAGGAAACTGGAAACACCATATATTTT.

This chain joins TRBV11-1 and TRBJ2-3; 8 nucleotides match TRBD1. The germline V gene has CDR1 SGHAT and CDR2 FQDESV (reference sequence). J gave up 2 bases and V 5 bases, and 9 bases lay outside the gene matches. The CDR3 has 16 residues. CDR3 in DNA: TGTGCCAGCAGCCGGACAGGGAGAGGAGTCACAGATACGCAGTATTTT. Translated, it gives CASSRTGRGVTDTQYF.

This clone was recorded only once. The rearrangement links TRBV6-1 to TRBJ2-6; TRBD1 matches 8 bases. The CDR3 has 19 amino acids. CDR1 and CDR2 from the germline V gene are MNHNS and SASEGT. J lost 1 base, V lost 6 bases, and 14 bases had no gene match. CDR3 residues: CASRERTGRLLSGANVLTF. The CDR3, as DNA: TGTGCCAGCAGGGAAAGGACAGGGCGACTTTTATCTGGGGCCAACGTCCTGACTTTC.

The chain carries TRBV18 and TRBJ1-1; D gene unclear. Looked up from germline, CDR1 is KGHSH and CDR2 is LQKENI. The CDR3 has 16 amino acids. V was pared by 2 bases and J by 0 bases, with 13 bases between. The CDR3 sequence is CASSPTSGGVNTEAFF. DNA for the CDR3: TGTGCCAGCTCACCAACGTCAGGAGGAGTGAACACTGAAGCTTTCTTT.

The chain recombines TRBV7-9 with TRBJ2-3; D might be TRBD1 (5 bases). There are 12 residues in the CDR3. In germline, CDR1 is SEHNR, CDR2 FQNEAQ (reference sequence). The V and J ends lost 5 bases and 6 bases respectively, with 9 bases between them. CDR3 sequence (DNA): TGTGCCAGCAGCCAACCAGGGGATACGCAGTATTTT. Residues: CASSQPGDTQYF. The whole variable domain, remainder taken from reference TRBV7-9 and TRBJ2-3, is DTGVSQNPRHKITKRGQNVTFRCDPISEHNRLYWYRQTLGQGPEFLTYFQNEAQLEKSRLLSDRFSAERPKGSFSTLEIQRTEQGDSAMYLCASSQPGDTQYFGPGTRLTVL.

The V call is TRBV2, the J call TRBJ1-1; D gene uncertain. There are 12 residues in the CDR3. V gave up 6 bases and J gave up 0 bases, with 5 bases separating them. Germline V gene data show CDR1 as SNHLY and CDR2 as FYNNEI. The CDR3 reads CASSFMNTEAFF. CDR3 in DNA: TGTGCCAGCAGCTTTATGAACACTGAAGCTTTCTTT.

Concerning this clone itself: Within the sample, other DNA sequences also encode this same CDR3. CDR3 loop: CASSIGGQGAETQYF. The CDR3 nucleotides are TGTGCCAGTAGTATTGGGGGACAGGGGGCCGAGACCCAGTACTTC. The V call is TRBV19, the J call TRBJ2-5, with 12 bases lining up with TRBD1. CDR3 length: 15 amino acids. The germline CDR1 and CDR2 sequences are LNHDA and SQIVND (reference sequence). Trimming cost V 3 bases and J 5 bases; bases outside gene matches: 4.

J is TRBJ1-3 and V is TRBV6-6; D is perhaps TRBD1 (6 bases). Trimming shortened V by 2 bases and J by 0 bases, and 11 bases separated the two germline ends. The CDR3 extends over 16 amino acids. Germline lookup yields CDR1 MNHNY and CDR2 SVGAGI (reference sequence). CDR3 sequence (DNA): TGTGCCAGCAGTTACGGGACACGCCGCTCTGGAAACACCATATATTTT. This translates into CASSYGTRRSGNTIYF.

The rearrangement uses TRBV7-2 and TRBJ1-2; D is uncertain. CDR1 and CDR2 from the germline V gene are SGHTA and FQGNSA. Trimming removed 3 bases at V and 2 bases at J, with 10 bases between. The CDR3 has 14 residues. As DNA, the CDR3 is TGTGCCAGCAGCTTTAAAAGAGGGAACTATGGCTACACCTTC. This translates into CASSFKRGNYGYTF.